Presented here are 2 T cell receptor beta chains from one specimen sequenced in a study of T cells in Graves' hyperthyroidism and ophthalmopathy. Researchers took RNA transcripts and amplified the TCR beta CDR3 regions from them. During a first-round RT-PCR of the TCR CDR3, the HTBI primer set was used. Via MiXCR, TCRdb re-called the multiplex PCR reads, giving one row per CDR3 protein. The table shows fewer than 750,000 distinct CDR3 sequences, with 46% occurring only once. The source material was peripheral blood or thyroid tissue (not recorded which). These receptors came from a woman aged 18-35 years with Graves' hyperthyroidism.

This clonotype has ten or more counts. V is TRBV9 and J is TRBJ1-2, with 7 bases aligning to TRBD1. Trimming took 4 bases from V and 6 from J; bases not matched to a gene: 9. This CDR3 is built from 14 residues. Germline V gives CDR1 SGDLS, CDR2 YYNGEE. The CDR3 protein is CASSNTDRKNGYTF. The CDR3 region has the DNA TGTGCCAGCAGCAATACGGACAGGAAGAATGGCTACACCTTC.

This clonotype was found many times. This sequence joins TRBV27 and TRBJ2-5; 12 bases line up with TRBD2. V lost 6 bases to trimming and J lost 3 bases; unmatched junction nucleotides: 5. The CDR3 spans 15 residues. Germline CDR1 and CDR2: MNHEY and SMNVEV (reference sequence). As DNA, the CDR3 is TGTGCCAGCAGACGAGGACTAGCGGGAAAAGAGACCCAGTACTTC. Translated: CASRRGLAGKETQYF.